The 24 T cell receptor beta chains below all came from one sample that was sequenced in a study of blood T cell repertoires in COVID-19. Libraries were prepared by immunoSEQ multiplex PCR; TCRdb keeps only in-frame clonotypes and omits some of them. The repertoire holds 250,000 to 350,000 clones, with roughly nine tenths as singletons. Sequences were obtained from peripheral blood. These TCRs come from a woman between 50 and 59 years old who had recovered from COVID-19.

This clone was seen more than once but under ten times. The J gene is TRBJ1-2, the V gene TRBV19; D perhaps matches TRBD1 (6 bases). This CDR3 is 14 amino acids long. CDR1 and CDR2 from the germline V gene are LNHDA and SQIVND (reference sequence). V shed 5 bases and J shed 4 bases, with 14 bases lying between them. The CDR3 sequence: CASSQGQGGYGYTF. As DNA, the CDR3 is TGTGCCAGTAGTCAGGGACAAGGGGGCTATGGCTACACCTTC.

As regards this clone: Other DNA sequences in this specimen translate into the identical CDR3. The V and J genes are TRBV18 and TRBJ2-5, with 9 bases aligning to TRBD1. Germline CDR1 and CDR2: KGHSH and LQKENI. J gave up 5 bases and V 2 bases, and 0 bases lay outside the gene matches. CDR3 length: 13 amino acids. The chain's CDR3 is CASSPGQGETQYF. CDR3 coding DNA: TGTGCCAGCTCACCAGGACAGGGGGAGACCCAGTACTTC.

The V and J genes are TRBV27 and TRBJ1-1; 10 bases line up with TRBD1. Trimming at V came to 5 bases and at J to 4 bases, leaving 10 bases not matched to a gene. The CDR3 totals 16 residues. Looked up from germline, CDR1 is MNHEY and CDR2 is SMNVEV (reference sequence). The CDR3, as DNA: TGTGCCAGCAGTACACGGACAGGGGGGCCGGGCACTGAAGCTTTCTTT. Translating gives CASSTRTGGPGTEAFF.

For this clone: The same CDR3 arises from other DNA sequences in this sample as well. This chain connects TRBV7-2 to TRBJ2-7; TRBD2 aligns across 12 bases. Germline V gene data show CDR1 as SGHTA and CDR2 as FQGNSA. The trim removed 2 bases at V and 4 bases at J, leaving 0 bases unmatched. This CDR3 has 14 amino acids. The CDR3 DNA follows: TGTGCCAGCAGCTTAACTAGCGGGGGGTACGAGCAGTACTTC. Protein: CASSLTSGGYEQYF.

J is TRBJ1-2 and V is TRBV9, with a tentative D call TRBD1 (5 bases). V shed 0 bases and J shed 8 bases, with 11 bases lying between them. Germline loops: CDR1 SGDLS, CDR2 YYNGEE. The CDR3 is 13 residues long. The CDR3 sequence: CASSVDQGGGYTF. The DNA of the CDR3 is TGTGCCAGCAGCGTAGACCAGGGAGGCGGCTACACCTTC.

The chain is built from TRBV29-1 and TRBJ1-1; D is undetermined. The germline V gene encodes CDR1 SQVTM and CDR2 ANQGSEA. This CDR3 has 19 amino acids. Trimming removed 0 bases at V and 11 bases at J, with 34 bases between. CDR3 protein: CSVEDIPLAGDYIPGMAFF. CDR3 in DNA: TGCAGCGTTGAAGATATCCCGTTGGCAGGCGACTATATTCCGGGGATGGCTTTCTTT.

V gene TRBV12-3 or TRBV12-4 combines with J gene TRBJ1-2, with 8 bases lining up with TRBD1. The V segment lost 6 bases and the J segment 6 bases; nucleotides outside the gene matches: 6. The CDR3 runs 13 residues. In nucleotides, the CDR3 is TGTGCCAGCAGCCCCAGGGGGCCGAATGGCTACACCTTC. Residues: CASSPRGPNGYTF.

The chain employs TRBV6-4 and TRBJ1-2; TRBD1 matches at 7 bases. CDR1 is MRHNA, CDR2 SNTAGT, per germline. The junction had 7 bases not matched to a gene; V was cut back by 6 bases and J by 0 bases. The CDR3 loop spans 15 amino acids. In DNA form, the CDR3 reads TGTGCCAGCAGCCCGAAAGGACAGGCTAACTATGGCTACACCTTC. Translating gives CASSPKGQANYGYTF.

The chain combines TRBV10-3 with TRBJ1-1, with no clear D. The CDR3 contains 16 residues. Germline CDR1 is ENHRY and CDR2 is SYGVKD. With 0 bases removed from V and 1 base from J, the gap between germline ends came to 12 bases. The CDR3 reads CAISESTRERNTEAFF. The CDR3 DNA follows: TGTGCCATCAGTGAGTCGACTAGGGAAAGGAACACTGAAGCTTTCTTT.

This rearrangement joins TRBV11-2 to TRBJ2-7, with 7 bases aligning to TRBD1. CDR1 SGHAT and CDR2 FQNNGV come from the germline V gene. This CDR3 comprises 14 residues. J lost 2 bases, V lost 5 bases, and 6 bases had no gene match. DNA for the CDR3: TGTGCCAGCAGCGCATGGGACAGAGCCTACGAGCAGTACTTC. This encodes CASSAWDRAYEQYF.

This clone was seen a single time. J is TRBJ1-2 and V is TRBV28; D may be TRBD1 (6 bases). V lost 11 bases, J lost 5 bases, and 24 bases lay in between. The CDR3 spans 15 residues. Germline CDR1 and CDR2: MDHEN and SYDVKM. The CDR3 sequence: CASRDQGKKEYGYTF. Written as DNA, the CDR3 is TGTGCCTCCAGAGATCAGGGGAAGAAGGAGTATGGCTACACCTTC.

This clone was seen once. The chain recombines TRBV7-2 with TRBJ2-1; 8 bases fit TRBD1. This CDR3 spans 18 amino acids. The ends lost 5 bases at V and 4 bases at J; junction bases unmatched: 16. Germline values: CDR1 SGHTA, CDR2 FQGNSA. The CDR3 sequence is CASSPPGTGTQFYNEQFF. The CDR3 DNA reads TGTGCCAGCAGCCCCCCCGGGACAGGCACCCAATTTTACAATGAGCAGTTCTTC. The complete variable domain, with remaining parts taken from reference TRBV7-2 and TRBJ2-1, reads GAGVSQSPSNKVTEKGKDVELRCDPISGHTALYWYRQSLGQGLEFLIYFQGNSAPDKSGLPSDRFSAERTGGSVSTLTIQRTQQEDSAVYLCASSPPGTGTQFYNEQFFGPGTRLTVL.

This rearrangement joins TRBV28 to TRBJ1-4; 7 nucleotides line up with TRBD1. J was trimmed by 0 bases and V by 8 bases; bases with no gene match: 6. Germline V gene data show CDR1 as MDHEN and CDR2 as SYDVKM. The CDR3 covers 15 residues. CDR3 DNA sequence: TGTGCCAGCGGCTTTGGACAGGCAACTAATGAAAAACTGTTTTTT. This encodes CASGFGQATNEKLFF. The full variable domain, completed using reference TRBV28 and TRBJ1-4, is DVKVTQSSRYLVKRTGEKVFLECVQDMDHENMFWYRQDPGLGLRLIYFSYDVKMKEKGDIPEGYSVSREKKERFSLILESASTNQTSMYLCASGFGQATNEKLFFGSGTQLSVL.

The rearrangement joins TRBV28 to TRBJ2-7, with 11 bases fitting TRBD2. Germline CDR1 reads MDHEN; CDR2 reads SYDVKM. Losses at the gene ends were 4 bases for V and 5 bases for J; bases not matched to a gene: 4. The CDR3 extends over 14 amino acids. Here the CDR3 DNA reads TGTGCCAGCAGTTGGCTAGCGGGAGGCAACGAGCAGTACTTC. As protein: CASSWLAGGNEQYF.

For this clone: One junction end does not reproduce the germline sequence, and a read error may be involved. V and J are TRBV7-7 and TRBJ1-4; unclear D gene. The V gene's germline CDR1 is SSHAT and CDR2 FNYEAQ (reference sequence). The CDR3 sequence is 14 residues long. The CDR3 coding sequence is TGTGCTAGCAGCTTACAACCCGGTGAGGGAAAACTGTTTTTT. This gives the protein CASSLQPGEGKLFF.

This sequence joins TRBV29-1 and TRBJ2-3; 9 bases are a match to TRBD2. CDR3 length equals 15 residues. Germline CDR1 SQVTM, CDR2 ANQGSEA. Germline trimming cut 6 bases from V and 3 bases from J; bases unmatched to any gene: 10. The CDR3 coding sequence is TGCAGCGTGACACCGCGGGGGGGAGGGACAGATACGCAGTATTTT. It encodes CSVTPRGGGTDTQYF.

This chain connects TRBV5-4 to TRBJ2-3; TRBD2 agrees at 15 bases. The CDR3 has 17 residues. V lost 3 bases to trimming and J lost 2 bases; unmatched junction nucleotides: 4. CDR1 is SGHNT, CDR2 YYREEE, per germline (reference sequence). The CDR3 protein is CASSWGTSGGTTDTQYF. In DNA, the CDR3 is TGTGCCAGCAGCTGGGGGACTAGCGGGGGGACCACAGATACGCAGTATTTT.

This clone has just a few counts. The J gene is TRBJ2-2, the V gene TRBV5-1; 11 nucleotides agree with TRBD2. This CDR3 region has 16 residues. V shed 0 bases, J shed 6 bases, and the junction held 4 bases outside the gene matches. Looked up from germline, CDR1 is SGHRS and CDR2 is YFSETQ. The CDR3 DNA reads as TGCGCCAGCAGCTTGGAACTAGCGGGAGTACCCGGGGAGCTGTTTTTT. Translation: CASSLELAGVPGELFF.

The chain has TRBV6-5 and TRBJ1-4; 9 nucleotides line up with TRBD1. With V trimmed by 5 bases and J by 8 bases, 6 bases remained unmatched. This CDR3 is built from 14 residues. The germline CDR1 and CDR2 sequences are MNHEY and SVGAGI. CDR3 sequence: CASSKGQGREKLFF. CDR3 coding DNA: TGTGCCAGCAGTAAGGGACAGGGACGAGAAAAACTGTTTTTT.

The chain carries TRBV2 and TRBJ1-4; D perhaps matches TRBD1 (6 bases). The CDR3 is 14 residues long. Germline V CDR1 and CDR2: SNHLY, FYNNEI. Trimming pared 8 bases from V and 4 bases from J, leaving 14 bases between. The chain's CDR3 is CASLRPGVNEKLFF. The CDR3 nucleotides read TGTGCCAGCTTACGTCCAGGGGTTAATGAAAAACTGTTTTTT.

J is TRBJ1-3 and V is TRBV19; 7 positions agree with TRBD1. With V trimmed by 4 bases and J by 0 bases, 6 bases remained unmatched. Germline-derived CDR1 and CDR2 are LNHDA and SQIVND (reference sequence). The CDR3 spans 16 residues. The CDR3 loop is CASSSGTASSGNTIYF. CDR3 DNA: TGTGCCAGTAGTAGCGGGACAGCGAGCTCTGGAAACACCATATATTTT.

V and J are TRBV29-1 and TRBJ1-2; D is uncertain. The V gene's germline CDR1 is SQVTM and CDR2 ANQGSEA. The CDR3 contains 11 residues. The CDR3, as DNA: TGCCTCGTAGGTGGAGTTGATGGCTACACCTTC. The encoded protein is CLVGGVDGYTF. The whole variable domain, remainder taken from reference TRBV29-1 and TRBJ1-2, is SAVISQKPSRDICQRGTSLTIQCQVDSQVTMMFWYRQQPGQSLTLIATANQGSEATYESGFVIDKFPISRPNLTFSTLTVSNMSPEDSSIYLCLVGGVDGYTFGSGTRLTVV.

The chain carries TRBV6-5 and TRBJ2-4; TRBD2 matches 7 bases. The germline V gene encodes CDR1 MNHEY and CDR2 SVGAGI. V lost 2 bases, J lost 7 bases, and 8 bases stayed unmatched. The CDR3 is 15 residues long. The CDR3 is CASSYGVRAGNIQYF. The CDR3 nucleotides read TGTGCCAGCAGTTACGGGGTGCGAGCGGGGAACATTCAGTACTTC.

The CDR3 here is CAWSGGGDAYEQYF. CDR3 DNA sequence: TGTGCCTGGAGTGGTGGAGGGGACGCCTACGAGCAGTACTTC. The chain has TRBV30 and TRBJ2-7, with D perhaps TRBD2 (6 bases). CDR3 length: 14 residues. Trimming stripped 1 base from V and 2 bases from J, with 12 bases between. Germline CDR1 reads GTSNPN; CDR2 reads SVGIG (reference sequence).